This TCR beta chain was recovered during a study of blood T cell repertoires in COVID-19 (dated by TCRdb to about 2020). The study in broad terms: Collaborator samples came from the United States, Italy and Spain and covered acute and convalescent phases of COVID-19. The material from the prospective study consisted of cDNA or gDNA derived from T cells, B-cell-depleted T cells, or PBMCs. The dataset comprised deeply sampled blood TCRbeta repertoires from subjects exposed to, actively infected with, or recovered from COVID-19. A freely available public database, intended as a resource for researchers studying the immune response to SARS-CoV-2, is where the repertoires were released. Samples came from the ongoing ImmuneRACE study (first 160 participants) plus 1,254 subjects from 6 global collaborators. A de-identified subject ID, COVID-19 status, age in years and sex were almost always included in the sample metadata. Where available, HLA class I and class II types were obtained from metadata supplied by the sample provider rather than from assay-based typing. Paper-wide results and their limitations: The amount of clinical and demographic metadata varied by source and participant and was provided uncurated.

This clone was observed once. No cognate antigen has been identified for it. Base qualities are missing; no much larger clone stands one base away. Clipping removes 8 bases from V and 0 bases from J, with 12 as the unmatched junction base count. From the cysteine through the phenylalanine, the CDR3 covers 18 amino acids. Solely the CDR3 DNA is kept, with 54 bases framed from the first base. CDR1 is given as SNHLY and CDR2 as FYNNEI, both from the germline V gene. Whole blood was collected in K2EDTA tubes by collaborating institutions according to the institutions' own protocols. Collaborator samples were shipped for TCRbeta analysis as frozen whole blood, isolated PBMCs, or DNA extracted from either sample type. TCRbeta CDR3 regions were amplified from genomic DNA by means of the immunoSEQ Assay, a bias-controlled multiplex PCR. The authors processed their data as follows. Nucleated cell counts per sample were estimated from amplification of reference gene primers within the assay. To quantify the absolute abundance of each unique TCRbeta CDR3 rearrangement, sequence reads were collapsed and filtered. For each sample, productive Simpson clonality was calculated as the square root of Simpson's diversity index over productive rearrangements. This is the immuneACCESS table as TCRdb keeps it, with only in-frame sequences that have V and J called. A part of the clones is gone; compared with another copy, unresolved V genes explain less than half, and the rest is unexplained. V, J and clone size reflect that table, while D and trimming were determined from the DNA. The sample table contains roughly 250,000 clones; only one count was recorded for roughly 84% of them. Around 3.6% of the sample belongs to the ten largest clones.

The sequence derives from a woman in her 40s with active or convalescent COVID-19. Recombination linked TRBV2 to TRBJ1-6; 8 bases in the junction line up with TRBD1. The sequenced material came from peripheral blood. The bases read TGTGCCAGCGCGGACAGGGTGACCGAAACCTCCTATAATTCACCCCTCCACTTT. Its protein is CASADRVTETSYNSPLHF.